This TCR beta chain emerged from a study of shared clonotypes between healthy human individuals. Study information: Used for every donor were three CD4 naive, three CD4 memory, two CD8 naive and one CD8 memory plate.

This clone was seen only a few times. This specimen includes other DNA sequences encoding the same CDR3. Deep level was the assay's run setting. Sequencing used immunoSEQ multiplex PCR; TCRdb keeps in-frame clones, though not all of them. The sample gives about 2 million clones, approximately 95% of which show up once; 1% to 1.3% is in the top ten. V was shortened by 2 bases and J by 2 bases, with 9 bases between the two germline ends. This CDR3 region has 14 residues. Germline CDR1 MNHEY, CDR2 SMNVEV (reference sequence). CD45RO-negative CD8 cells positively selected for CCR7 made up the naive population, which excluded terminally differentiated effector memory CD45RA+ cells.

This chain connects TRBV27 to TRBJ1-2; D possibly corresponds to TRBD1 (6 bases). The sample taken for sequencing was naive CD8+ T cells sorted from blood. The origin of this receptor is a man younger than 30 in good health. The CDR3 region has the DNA TGTGCCAGCAGTTTAACAGGGACCAACTATGGCTACACCTTC. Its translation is CASSLTGTNYGYTF.